This TCR beta chain was observed in a study of metastatic and nonmetastatic thyroid tumors (TCRdb year 2020). In terms of the full investigation: For patients with malignant and with benign thyroid disease, the researchers compared repertoires between peripheral blood samples and tumor or nodule tissue samples.

Reading the germline V gene (reference sequence) gives CDR1 LNHDA and CDR2 SQIVND. V lost 4 bases and J lost 4 bases; the stretch between them is 19 bases long. The CDR3 numbers 17 residues from cysteine through phenylalanine. The retained sequence is limited to the CDR3, 51 bases, with the frame set at the first base. What the research found in general, with its limitations: TCR beta diversity was reported as significantly higher in malignant tumors than in benign nodules, in both blood and tumor samples.

The library was built by means of PCR. The sequencer listed for this sample is Illumina HiSeq 4000. High-throughput sequencing was used to profile the TCR beta-chain CDR3 region of every patient. Processing in the source paper ran as follows. CDR3 differences across clinicopathological groups were used to build a classifier for discriminating distant-metastatic papillary thyroid cancer patients. The Shannon index was used to measure repertoire diversity, and the Morisita-Horn index was used to measure how similar tumor and blood repertoires were. TCRdb took the public reads, trimmed them with fastp at Q25, ran MiXCR for clone calling and kept in-frame beta chains. The V and J calls shown here were made by TCRdb, not taken from the authors' results. A total of tens of thousands of clones appear in this sample, 9.5% to 13% of them only once. The ten largest clones capture approximately 10% of the sample.

With respect to this clone: What this receptor recognizes is not known. No quality values exist for individual bases; no much larger clone is one base distant.

No patient had received any treatment before thyroid surgery. Using T-cell receptor beta sequencing, the researchers looked back retrospectively at clinical samples from patients, gathered between about 2011 and 2019. The material sequenced was blood. This receptor was identified in a male donor with papillary thyroid cancer or a benign thyroid nodule (not recorded which). Some clones in this sample may be carry-over from other donors' samples. Here the chain combines TRBV19 and TRBJ2-2; the D gene is unclear. Read as DNA, the sequence is TGTGCCAGTAGTACCCTCCGCCTCGACGGGCCCACCGGGGAGCTGTTTTTT. It translates as CASSTLRLDGPTGELFF.